Below, 7 T cell receptor beta chains from the same sample are listed, as sequenced in a study of early T cells in non-severe SARS-CoV-2 infection (dated by TCRdb to the early 2020s). The library came from 5' RACE. Sequenced using a NextSeq 500. TCRdb reprocessing: public reads trimmed at Q25 with fastp, clones called with MiXCR, in-frame beta chains kept. Entries that share a CDR3 protein sequence are merged under the most common genes and DNA. The sample table holds fewer than 35,000 distinct CDR3 sequences, of which approximately 7% were seen once. In total, the top ten clones hold 2.5% to 3% of the sample. The material sequenced was whole blood. These receptor sequences come from an adult who was a healthcare worker with PCR-confirmed SARS-CoV-2 infection or an uninfected control (not recorded which).

This clonotype came up many times. The V gene is TRBV6-1, the J gene TRBJ1-1; 9 positions match TRBD1. J lost 1 base, V lost 5 bases, and 2 bases had no gene match. CDR3 length: 14 residues. Per the germline V gene, CDR1 is MNHNS and CDR2 is SASEGT. The CDR3 DNA reads TGTGCCAGCAGTTTACAGGGGGCGAACACTGAAGCTTTCTTT. It encodes CASSLQGANTEAFF.

This clonotype was seen a few times. This chain joins TRBV7-9 and TRBJ2-7; D may be TRBD1 or TRBD2 (5 bases each). From germline, CDR1 is SEHNR and CDR2 FQNEAQ (reference sequence). Trimming took 5 bases from V and 5 from J, leaving 13 bases between them. The CDR3 contains 13 residues. Here the CDR3 reads CASSPRRDHEQYF. In DNA, the CDR3 is TGTGCCAGCAGCCCGCGCCGGGACCACGAGCAGTACTTC.

This clonotype was recorded many times. The CDR3 is CSVGALAGVYEQYF. The CDR3 bases are TGCAGCGTTGGTGCGCTAGCGGGAGTATACGAGCAGTACTTC. This sequence joins TRBV29-1 and TRBJ2-7, with 10 bases aligning to TRBD2. This CDR3 has 14 amino acids. After removal of 4 bases from V and 4 bases from J, the junction contained 7 bases not matched to a gene. Germline V gene data show CDR1 as SQVTM and CDR2 as ANQGSEA.

This clonotype was seen many times. CDR3 bases: TGTGCCAGCAGCGGGCGGGAAGCGAACGAGCAGTACTTC. Translated: CASSGREANEQYF. The rearrangement links TRBV7-2 to TRBJ2-7, with TRBD2 as a possible D gene (6 bases). The CDR3 is 13 residues long. Germline CDR1 and CDR2: SGHTA and FQGNSA. V lost 5 bases and J 5 bases, leaving 13 bases between the germline ends.

This clonotype was seen only a few times. A read error may be the cause here, since a much bigger clone is one base away. J is TRBJ2-2 and V is TRBV7-3; D not certain. This CDR3 has 16 residues. Looked up from germline, CDR1 is SGHTA and CDR2 is FQGTGA. CDR3 amino acids: CASSITGGDRTGELFF. DNA of the CDR3: TGTGCCAGCAGCATAACGGGCGGAGATCGCACCGGGGAGCTGTTTTTT.

This clonotype was counted ten times or more. V gene TRBV7-9 combines with J gene TRBJ1-1, with unresolved D. Germline CDR1 reads SEHNR; CDR2 reads FQNEAQ (reference sequence). The length of the CDR3 is 16 residues. V was trimmed by 5 bases and J by 5 bases, leaving 21 bases between them. CDR3 coding DNA: TGTGCCAGCAGCCAGACCCCTACTAGCCTAGGTACTGAAGCTTTCTTT. This gives the protein CASSQTPTSLGTEAFF.

The J gene is TRBJ2-1, the V gene TRBV6-1; TRBD2 aligns across 11 bases. The J segment lost 5 bases and the V segment lost 3 bases, leaving 6 bases of the junction unmatched. The CDR3 is made up of 16 amino acids. Germline lookup yields CDR1 MNHNS and CDR2 SASEGT. CDR3 in amino acids: CASSDRGLAVDNEQFF. DNA of the CDR3: TGTGCCAGCAGTGATAGGGGACTAGCGGTCGACAATGAGCAGTTCTTC.